The 30 T cell receptor beta chains listed next were all sequenced from one sample in a study of T cells in localized non-small cell lung cancer. Sequenced by immunoSEQ multiplex PCR; TCRdb stores in-frame clones only, minus some. Found here are about 2,200 clones, approximately 25% of them singletons; the top ten hold approximately 7.8%. Sequencing was performed on lung tumor tissue, taken before any cancer treatment. The receptors derive from a woman aged 40-70 years with stage III squamous cell lung carcinoma.

This clone turned up a few times. The chain joins TRBV11-3 to TRBJ1-1; D not resolved. The CDR3 is 17 residues long. Germline-derived CDR1 and CDR2 are SGHNT and YENEEA. Deletions cut 3 bases from V and 4 bases from J, with 21 bases between. CDR3: CASSFGSTVAGSTEAFF. In DNA form, the CDR3 reads TGTGCCAGCAGCTTTGGGAGCACAGTGGCGGGTAGCACTGAAGCTTTCTTT. Supplemented by reference TRBV11-3 and TRBJ1-1, the full variable domain reads EAGVVQSPRYKIIEKKQPVAFWCNPISGHNTLYWYLQNLGQGPELLIRYENEEAVDDSQLPKDRFSAERLKGVDSTLKIQPAELGDSAVYLCASSFGSTVAGSTEAFFGQGTRLTVV.

The chain uses TRBV19 and TRBJ2-7; TRBD1 matches 8 bases. The CDR3 is 14 residues long. Unmatched junction bases numbered 5, after V lost 4 bases and J lost 3 bases. Per the germline V gene, CDR1 is LNHDA and CDR2 is SQIVND (reference sequence). The DNA for the CDR3 is TGTGCCAGTAGTAGAAACGACAGGGGCTACGAGCAGTACTTC. Its translation: CASSRNDRGYEQYF.

V gene TRBV10-3 combines with J gene TRBJ1-1, with no clear D. CDR3 length equals 12 residues. Trimming stripped 0 bases from V and 5 bases from J, with 4 bases between. Germline CDR1 and CDR2: ENHRY and SYGVKD. CDR3 sequence (DNA): TGTGCCATCAGTGAGTCACAGACTGAAGCTTTCTTT. Protein sequence: CAISESQTEAFF.

The chain joins TRBV6-8 to TRBJ1-1, with D hard to call. Trimming took off 6 bases at V and 1 base at J, with 9 bases between the two ends. CDR3 length: 13 residues. Germline V gene sequence: CDR1 MNHGY, CDR2 SAAAGT. The CDR3 loop reads CASSRYPNTEAFF. CDR3 bases: TGTGCCAGCAGCCGATACCCGAACACTGAAGCTTTCTTT.

By sample fraction, this clone is medium-sized. The genes are TRBV11-3 and TRBJ2-2, with a weak D call TRBD2 (6 bases). The length of the CDR3 is 15 residues. Germline CDR1 SGHNT, CDR2 YENEEA. Trimming removed 2 bases at V and 7 bases at J, with 14 bases between. In DNA, the CDR3 is TGTGCCAGCAGCTTACGGGGAGACGGGGGCGGGGAGCTGTTTTTT. This encodes CASSLRGDGGGELFF.

This clone was observed a handful of times. This chain connects TRBV6-8 to TRBJ2-5, with D tentatively TRBD1 (5 bases). CDR1 and CDR2 (germline): MNHGY, SAAAGT. The CDR3 has 12 residues. Trimming removed 7 bases at V and 5 bases at J, with 11 bases between. For the CDR3, the DNA is TGTGCCAGCAAGAGGACATCGGAGACCCAGTACTTC. Translation gives CASKRTSETQYF.

The DNA of the CDR3 is TGCGCCAGCAGCTTCGGCCTGGGGGATGGCGGGGAGCTGTTTTTT. Translation gives CASSFGLGDGGELFF. This sequence joins TRBV5-1 and TRBJ2-2, with D possibly being TRBD1 or TRBD2 (5 bases each). The CDR3 sequence is 15 residues long. Trimming took 2 bases from V and 7 from J, leaving 15 bases between them. The germline gives CDR1 SGHRS, CDR2 YFSETQ.

The rearrangement uses TRBV18 and TRBJ2-1; TRBD1 matches 11 bases. V lost 3 bases, J lost 14 bases, and 3 bases stayed unmatched. The CDR3 has 12 residues. Germline V gene data show CDR1 as KGHSH and CDR2 as LQKENI. In DNA, the CDR3 is TGTGCCAGCTCACCCGGGGACAGGGGGAAGTTCTTC. As protein: CASSPGDRGKFF.

This chain connects TRBV29-1 to TRBJ1-2, with D possibly being TRBD1 (6 bases). Germline V lookup: CDR1 SQVTM, CDR2 ANQGSEA. V shed 5 bases and J shed 4 bases, with 11 bases lying between them. CDR3 length equals 12 residues. CDR3 protein: CSVLQGSYGYTF. In nucleotides, the CDR3 is TGCAGCGTTCTGCAGGGGTCCTATGGCTACACCTTC.

Relative to its sample, this clone is large. J is TRBJ1-3 and V is TRBV6-8; TRBD1 aligns across 7 bases. The length of the CDR3 is 14 residues. V gave up 5 bases and J gave up 3 bases; unmatched junction bases: 4. Germline CDR1 MNHGY, CDR2 SAAAGT. The CDR3 loop reads CASSQGEYGNTIYF. CDR3 coding DNA: TGTGCCAGCAGTCAGGGGGAATATGGAAACACCATATATTTT.

The chain is built from TRBV6-8 and TRBJ1-5; weak D call: TRBD1 (5 bases). The CDR3 extends over 13 amino acids. Germline CDR1 reads MNHGY; CDR2 reads SAAAGT. V shed 5 bases and J shed 1 base, with 6 bases lying between them. CDR3 sequence: CASSGGSNQPQHF. The CDR3 coding sequence is TGTGCCAGCAGTGGGGGGAGCAATCAGCCCCAGCATTTT.

The V gene is TRBV29-1, the J gene TRBJ1-2; no firm D call. V gave up 4 bases and J gave up 7 bases, with 13 bases separating them. CDR1 SQVTM and CDR2 ANQGSEA come from the germline V gene. This CDR3 is built from 12 residues. CDR3: CSVVLSRTGYTF. The CDR3 DNA sequence: TGCAGCGTTGTCCTTAGCCGTACTGGCTACACCTTC.

This clone is termed large. The J gene is TRBJ1-2, the V gene TRBV11-3; 8 bases are shared with TRBD1. Germline lookup yields CDR1 SGHNT and CDR2 YENEEA. The CDR3 spans 15 residues. Losses at the gene ends were 6 bases for V and 4 bases for J; bases not matched to a gene: 10. CDR3 in DNA: TGTGCCAGCAGTCGCCCGGACAGGGCGGGCTATGGCTACACCTTC. Protein: CASSRPDRAGYGYTF.

This clone qualifies as medium-sized. J is TRBJ2-2 and V is TRBV11-3, with 11 nucleotides matching TRBD2. J gave up 4 bases and V 1 base, and 2 bases lay outside the gene matches. CDR3 length equals 16 residues. Looked up from germline, CDR1 is SGHNT and CDR2 is YENEEA. The CDR3 region has the DNA TGTGCCAGCAGCTTAGTGGGACTAGCGGCCACCGGGGAGCTGTTTTTT. It yields the protein CASSLVGLAATGELFF.

V is TRBV6-1 and J is TRBJ1-3; D is undetermined. Between the trimmed V and J ends, which lost 0 bases and 0 bases, there was a span of 6 bases. CDR3 length: 15 residues. Germline CDR1 is MNHNS and CDR2 is SASEGT. The CDR3 region is CASSEASVSGNTIYF. For the CDR3, the DNA is TGTGCCAGCAGTGAAGCGTCGGTCTCTGGAAACACCATATATTTT.

The rearrangement links TRBV19 to TRBJ1-4; D uncertain. With 6 bases removed from V and 1 base from J, the gap between germline ends came to 18 bases. The CDR3 length is 17 residues. CDR1 and CDR2 from the germline V gene are LNHDA and SQIVND (reference sequence). In DNA, the CDR3 is TGTGCCAGTAGAAGTCAGGAGGTCAGGTTAACTAATGAAAAACTGTTTTTT. It specifies CASRSQEVRLTNEKLFF.

This clone was recorded a few times. The chain links TRBV11-3 to TRBJ1-6; tentatively, D is TRBD1 (5 bases). Germline V gene lookup returns CDR1 SGHNT and CDR2 YENEEA. The CDR3 runs to 16 residues. Trimming took off 1 base at V and 11 bases at J, with 18 bases between the two ends. CDR3 DNA: TGTGCCAGCAGCTTAGTAGGGGCAGGGTTTGGGACACCCCTCCACTTT. Its protein is CASSLVGAGFGTPLHF. Together with reference TRBV11-3 and TRBJ1-6, the CDR3 gives the full variable domain: EAGVVQSPRYKIIEKKQPVAFWCNPISGHNTLYWYLQNLGQGPELLIRYENEEAVDDSQLPKDRFSAERLKGVDSTLKIQPAELGDSAVYLCASSLVGAGFGTPLHFGNGTRLTVT.

This clone was seen only a few times. The chain uses TRBV19 and TRBJ2-1; D is uncertain. V was shortened by 1 base and J by 7 bases, with 8 bases between the two germline ends. Per germline, CDR1 LNHDA and CDR2 SQIVND (reference sequence). The CDR3 sequence is 13 residues long. This CDR3 reads CASSIALGNEQFF. The CDR3 nucleotides are TGTGCCAGTAGTATAGCGCTCGGGAATGAGCAGTTCTTC.

This sequence joins TRBV19 and TRBJ2-5, with D possibly TRBD2 on 7 matching bases. Germline V CDR1 and CDR2: LNHDA, SQIVND (reference sequence). Trimming removed 3 bases at V and 5 bases at J, with 16 bases between. The CDR3 length is 15 residues. DNA of the CDR3: TGTGCCAGTAGTATCGGGGGGCCCGCGGGGGAGACCCAGTACTTC. Amino acids: CASSIGGPAGETQYF. Drawing the rest from reference TRBV19 and TRBJ2-5, the complete variable domain is DGGITQSPKYLFRKEGQNVTLSCEQNLNHDAMYWYRQDPGQGLRLIYYSQIVNDFQKGDIAEGYSVSREKKESFPLTVTSAQKNPTAFYLCASSIGGPAGETQYFGPGTRLLVL.

The genes are TRBV4-1 and TRBJ1-1; the D is unclear. Trimming took 1 base from V and 1 from J, leaving 13 bases between them. The CDR3 is 16 residues long. Germline values: CDR1 MGHRA, CDR2 YSYEKL. The CDR3 is CASSQGALGWNTEAFF. CDR3 nucleotide sequence: TGCGCCAGCAGCCAAGGGGCGCTTGGATGGAACACTGAAGCTTTCTTT.

CDR3 region: CASSLGTGSYEQYF. CDR3 sequence (DNA): TGTGCCAGCAGCCTAGGGACAGGATCCTACGAGCAGTACTTC. V is TRBV11-3 and J is TRBJ2-7; 8 bases match TRBD1. CDR1 is SGHNT and CDR2 is YENEEA in the germline V gene. This CDR3 has 14 amino acids. The V gene end was trimmed by 5 bases and the J gene end by 1 base; junction bases not matched to a gene: 4.

This clone has just a few counts. The gene calls are TRBV11-3 and TRBJ1-1; D is perhaps TRBD1 (5 bases). Trimming stripped 4 bases from V and 1 base from J, with 10 bases between. Germline assignment: CDR1 SGHNT and CDR2 YENEEA. There are 14 residues in the CDR3. The CDR3 loop reads CASSWGRGNTEAFF. As DNA, the CDR3 is TGTGCCAGCAGCTGGGGAAGGGGGAACACTGAAGCTTTCTTT. The whole variable domain, filled in from reference TRBV11-3 and TRBJ1-1, reads EAGVVQSPRYKIIEKKQPVAFWCNPISGHNTLYWYLQNLGQGPELLIRYENEEAVDDSQLPKDRFSAERLKGVDSTLKIQPAELGDSAVYLCASSWGRGNTEAFFGQGTRLTVV.

Within the sample, this clone is medium-sized. This sequence joins TRBV11-3 and TRBJ2-3, with D hard to call. The CDR3 has 14 amino acids. Germline loops: CDR1 SGHNT, CDR2 YENEEA. V was trimmed by 3 bases and J by 0 bases, leaving 7 bases between them. CDR3 sequence: CASSFHDSTDTQYF. The CDR3 nucleotides read TGTGCCAGCAGCTTCCATGATAGCACAGATACGCAGTATTTT.

In its sample, this clone ranks as hyperexpanded. The CDR3 region is CASSVVDGTGYTF. CDR3 DNA sequence: TGTGCCAGCAGCGTAGTCGACGGTACTGGCTACACCTTC. This rearrangement joins TRBV9 to TRBJ1-2, with no clear D. Between the trimmed V and J ends, which lost 0 bases and 7 bases, there was a span of 10 bases. Germline V CDR1 and CDR2: SGDLS, YYNGEE. The CDR3 has 13 residues. Full variable domain (remainder filled in from reference TRBV9 and TRBJ1-2): DSGVTQTPKHLITATGQRVTLRCSPRSGDLSVYWYQQSLDQGLQFLIQYYNGEERAKGNILERFSAQQFPDLHSELNLSSLELGDSALYFCASSVVDGTGYTFGSGTRLTVV.

V is TRBV19 and J is TRBJ2-1, with TRBD2 matching 16 bases. Germline CDR1 reads LNHDA; CDR2 reads SQIVND (reference sequence). The CDR3 sequence is 16 residues long. The ends lost 6 bases at V and 8 bases at J; junction bases unmatched: 7. The CDR3 DNA follows: TGTGCCAGTAGATCGGGACTAGCGGGGGGGCGTCATGAGCAGTTCTTC. Amino acid sequence: CASRSGLAGGRHEQFF.

The chain couples TRBV11-3 to TRBJ2-1; 7 bases match TRBD2. The CDR3 spans 15 residues. Trimming removed 0 bases from V and 6 bases from J; junction bases left unmatched: 5. Germline-derived CDR1 and CDR2 are SGHNT and YENEEA. CDR3 protein: CASSLDGGLINEQFF. The CDR3 DNA reads as TGTGCCAGCAGCTTAGACGGGGGGTTAATCAATGAGCAGTTCTTC.

This clone is labeled as medium-sized. The rearrangement uses TRBV11-3 and TRBJ2-7; 8 bases fit TRBD2. The CDR3 is 14 residues long. Germline lookup yields CDR1 SGHNT and CDR2 YENEEA. V lost 5 bases to trimming and J lost 6 bases; unmatched junction nucleotides: 9. CDR3 nucleotides: TGTGCCAGCAGCGGCCGGGACGGGAGGGCCGAGCAGTACTTC. This gives the protein CASSGRDGRAEQYF.

This clone was seen only a few times. The chain joins TRBV28 to TRBJ1-5; tentatively, D is TRBD1 (6 bases). Trimming cost V 10 bases and J 3 bases, with 13 bases left between them. Germline CDR1 reads MDHEN; CDR2 reads SYDVKM. The CDR3 has 13 amino acids. CDR3 region: CAIRGPLNQPQHF. The CDR3 region has the DNA TGTGCCATCAGGGGTCCCCTCAATCAGCCCCAGCATTTT.

This rearrangement joins TRBV6-8 to TRBJ1-2, with TRBD1 matching over 9 bases. V dropped 4 bases and J dropped 3; count of bases not matched to a gene: 3. The germline gives CDR1 MNHGY, CDR2 SAAAGT. This CDR3 spans 14 amino acids. CDR3 DNA: TGTGCCAGCAGTTCAGGACAGGGGCACTATGGCTACACCTTC. Protein: CASSSGQGHYGYTF.

The rearrangement uses TRBV5-1 and TRBJ1-4; D is perhaps TRBD1 (6 bases). CDR3 length: 14 amino acids. V lost 5 bases to trimming and J lost 3 bases, with 11 bases between them. The germline V gene has CDR1 SGHRS and CDR2 YFSETQ. The CDR3 nucleotides are TGCGCCAGCAGGGAGGGGGTCGCTAATGAAAAACTGTTTTTT. Residues: CASREGVANEKLFF.